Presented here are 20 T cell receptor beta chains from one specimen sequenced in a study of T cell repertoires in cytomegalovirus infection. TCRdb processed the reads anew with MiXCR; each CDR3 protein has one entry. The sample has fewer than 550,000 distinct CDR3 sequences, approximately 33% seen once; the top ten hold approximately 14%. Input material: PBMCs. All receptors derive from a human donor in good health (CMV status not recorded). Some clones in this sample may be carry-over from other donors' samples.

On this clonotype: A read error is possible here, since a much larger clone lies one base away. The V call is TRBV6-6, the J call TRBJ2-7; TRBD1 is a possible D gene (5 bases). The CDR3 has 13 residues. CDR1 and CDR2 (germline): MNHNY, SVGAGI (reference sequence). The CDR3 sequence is CANSQGFSYEQYF. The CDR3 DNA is TGTGCCAACAGTCAGGGCTTCTCCTACGAGCAGTACTTC.

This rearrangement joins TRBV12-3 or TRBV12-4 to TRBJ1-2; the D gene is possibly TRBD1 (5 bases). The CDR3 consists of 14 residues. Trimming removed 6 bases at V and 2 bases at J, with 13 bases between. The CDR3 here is CASSPTGLNYGYTF. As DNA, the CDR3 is TGTGCCAGCAGCCCTACAGGACTCAACTATGGCTACACCTTC.

Here the CDR3 reads CASSLWSVGLNSPLHF. In DNA, the CDR3 is TGTGCCAGCAGCTTGTGGTCCGTTGGCCTTAATTCACCCCTCCACTTT. V and J are TRBV7-2 and TRBJ1-6, with unresolved D. The CDR3 has 16 residues. The V end was cut by 3 bases, the J end by 6 bases, with 15 bases between. The germline V gene has CDR1 SGHTA and CDR2 FQGNSA.

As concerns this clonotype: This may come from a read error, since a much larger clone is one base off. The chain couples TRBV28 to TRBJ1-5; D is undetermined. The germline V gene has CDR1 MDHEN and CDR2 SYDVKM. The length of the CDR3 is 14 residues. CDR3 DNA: TGTGCCAGCAGTTTGCCGTTGGGCAATCAGCCCCATCATTTT. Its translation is CASSLPLGNQPHHF.

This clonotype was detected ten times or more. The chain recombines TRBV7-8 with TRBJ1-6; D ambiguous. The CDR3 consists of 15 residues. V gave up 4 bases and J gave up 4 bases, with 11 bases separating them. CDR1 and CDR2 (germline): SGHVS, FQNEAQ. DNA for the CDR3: TGTGCCAGCAGCTCCAACCGGGTTTATAATTCACCCCTCCACTTT. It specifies CASSSNRVYNSPLHF.

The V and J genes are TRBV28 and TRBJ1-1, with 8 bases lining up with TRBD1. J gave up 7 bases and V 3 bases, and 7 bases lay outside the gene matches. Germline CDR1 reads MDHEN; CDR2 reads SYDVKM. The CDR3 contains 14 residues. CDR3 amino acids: CASSFDRGLSEAFF. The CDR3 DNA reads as TGTGCCAGCAGTTTCGACAGGGGATTGAGTGAAGCTTTCTTT. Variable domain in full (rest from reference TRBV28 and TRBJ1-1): DVKVTQSSRYLVKRTGEKVFLECVQDMDHENMFWYRQDPGLGLRLIYFSYDVKMKEKGDIPEGYSVSREKKERFSLILESASTNQTSMYLCASSFDRGLSEAFFGQGTRLTVV.

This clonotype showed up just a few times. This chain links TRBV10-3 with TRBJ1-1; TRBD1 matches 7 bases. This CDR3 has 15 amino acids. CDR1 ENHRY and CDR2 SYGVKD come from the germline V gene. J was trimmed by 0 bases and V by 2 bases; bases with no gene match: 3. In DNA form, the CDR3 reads TGTGCCATCAGTGAGAAAGGGGGCCTGAACACTGAAGCTTTCTTT. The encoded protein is CAISEKGGLNTEAFF.

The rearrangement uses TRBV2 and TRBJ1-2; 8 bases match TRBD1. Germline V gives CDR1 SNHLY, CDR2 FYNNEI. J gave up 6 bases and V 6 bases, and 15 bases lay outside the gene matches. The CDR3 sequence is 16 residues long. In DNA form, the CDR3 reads TGTGCCAGCAGAGATGATCCGGGACAGGTTTCTAATGGCTACACCTTC. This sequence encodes CASRDDPGQVSNGYTF.

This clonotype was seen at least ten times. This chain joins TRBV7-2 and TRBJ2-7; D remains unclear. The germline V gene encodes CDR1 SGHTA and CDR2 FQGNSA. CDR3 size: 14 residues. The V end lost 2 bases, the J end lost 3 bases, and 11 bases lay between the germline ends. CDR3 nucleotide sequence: TGTGCCAGCAGCTTAACGGCAGCAAACTACGAGCAGTACTTC. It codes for CASSLTAANYEQYF.

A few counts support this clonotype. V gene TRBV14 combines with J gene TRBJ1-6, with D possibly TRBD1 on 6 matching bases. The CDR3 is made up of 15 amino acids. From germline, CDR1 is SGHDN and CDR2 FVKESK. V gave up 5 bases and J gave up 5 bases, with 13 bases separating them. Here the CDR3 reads CASSEGGRHNSPLHF. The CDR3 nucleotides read TGTGCCAGCAGCGAAGGGGGGCGGCATAATTCACCCCTCCACTTT.

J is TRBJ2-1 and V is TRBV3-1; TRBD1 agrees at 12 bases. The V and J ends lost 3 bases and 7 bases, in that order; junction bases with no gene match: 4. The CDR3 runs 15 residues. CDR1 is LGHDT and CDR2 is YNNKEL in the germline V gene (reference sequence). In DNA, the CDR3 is TGTGCCAGCAGCCACCGGGACAGGGGGCGAAATGAGCAGTTCTTC. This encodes CASSHRDRGRNEQFF.

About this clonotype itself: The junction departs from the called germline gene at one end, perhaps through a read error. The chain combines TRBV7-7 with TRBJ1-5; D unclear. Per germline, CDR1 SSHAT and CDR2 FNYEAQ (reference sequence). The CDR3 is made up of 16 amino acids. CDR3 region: CASSLLGKNSNQPQHF. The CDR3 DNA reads TGTGCTAGCAGCTTACTTGGAAAAAATAGCAATCAGCCCCAGCATTTT. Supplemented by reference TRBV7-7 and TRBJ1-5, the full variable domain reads GAGVSQSPRYKVTKRGQDVTLRCDPISSHATLYWYQQALGQGPEFLTYFNYEAQPDKSGLPSDRFSAERPEGSISTLTIQRTEQRDSAMYRCASSLLGKNSNQPQHFGDGTRLSIL.

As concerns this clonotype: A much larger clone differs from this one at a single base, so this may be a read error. The CDR3 coding sequence is TGCGCCAGCAGCCAAGAGGAGCAAGAGACCAAGTACTTC. Amino acids: CASSQEEQETKYF. The rearrangement joins TRBV4-1 to TRBJ2-5; D is unclear. The CDR3 runs to 13 residues. Per the germline V gene, CDR1 is MGHRA and CDR2 is YSYEKL.

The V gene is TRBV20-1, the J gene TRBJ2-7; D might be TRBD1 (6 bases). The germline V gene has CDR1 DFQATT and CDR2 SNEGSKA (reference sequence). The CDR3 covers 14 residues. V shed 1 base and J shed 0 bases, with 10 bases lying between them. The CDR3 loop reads CSARGTEISYEQYF. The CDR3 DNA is TGCAGTGCTAGAGGGACAGAAATCTCCTACGAGCAGTACTTC.

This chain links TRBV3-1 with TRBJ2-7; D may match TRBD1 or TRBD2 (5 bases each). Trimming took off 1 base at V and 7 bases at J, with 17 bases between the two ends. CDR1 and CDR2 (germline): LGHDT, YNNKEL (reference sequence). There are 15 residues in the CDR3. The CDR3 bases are TGTGCCAGCAGCCAAGTACTTGGGGGTGCAGGGGAGCAGTACTTC. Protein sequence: CASSQVLGGAGEQYF.

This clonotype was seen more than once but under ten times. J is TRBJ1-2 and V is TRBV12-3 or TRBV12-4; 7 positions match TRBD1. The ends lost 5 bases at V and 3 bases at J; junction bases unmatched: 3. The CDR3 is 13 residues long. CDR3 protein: CASSPTGHYGYTF. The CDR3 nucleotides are TGTGCCAGCAGTCCGACAGGGCACTATGGCTACACCTTC.

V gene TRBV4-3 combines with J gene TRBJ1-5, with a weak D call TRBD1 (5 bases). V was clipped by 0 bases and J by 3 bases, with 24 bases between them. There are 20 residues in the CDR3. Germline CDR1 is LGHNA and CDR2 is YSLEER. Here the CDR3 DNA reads TGCGCCAGCAGCCAAGAAGTCACGACGAGGGGTTCTCGGGCCAATCAGCCCCAGCATTTT. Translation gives CASSQEVTTRGSRANQPQHF.

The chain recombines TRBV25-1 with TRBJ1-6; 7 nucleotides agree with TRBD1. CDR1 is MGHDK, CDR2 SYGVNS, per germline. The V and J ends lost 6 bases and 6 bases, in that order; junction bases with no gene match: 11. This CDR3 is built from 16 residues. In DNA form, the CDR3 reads TGTGCCAGCAGCGCCTCTGGACAGGCCGTTAATTCACCCCTCCACTTT. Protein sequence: CASSASGQAVNSPLHF.

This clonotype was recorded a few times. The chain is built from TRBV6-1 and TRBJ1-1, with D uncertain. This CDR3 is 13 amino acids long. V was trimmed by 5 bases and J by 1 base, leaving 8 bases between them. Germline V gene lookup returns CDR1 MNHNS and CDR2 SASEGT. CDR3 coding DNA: TGTGCCAGCAGTTACTTCGGGAACACTGAAGCTTTCTTT. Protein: CASSYFGNTEAFF.

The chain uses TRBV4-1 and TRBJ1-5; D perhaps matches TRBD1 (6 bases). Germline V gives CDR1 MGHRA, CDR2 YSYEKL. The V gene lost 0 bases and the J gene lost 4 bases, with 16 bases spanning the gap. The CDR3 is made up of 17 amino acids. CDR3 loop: CASSQDGQGRGNQPQHF. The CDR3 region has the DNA TGCGCCAGCAGCCAAGATGGGCAGGGGCGTGGAAATCAGCCCCAGCATTTT.